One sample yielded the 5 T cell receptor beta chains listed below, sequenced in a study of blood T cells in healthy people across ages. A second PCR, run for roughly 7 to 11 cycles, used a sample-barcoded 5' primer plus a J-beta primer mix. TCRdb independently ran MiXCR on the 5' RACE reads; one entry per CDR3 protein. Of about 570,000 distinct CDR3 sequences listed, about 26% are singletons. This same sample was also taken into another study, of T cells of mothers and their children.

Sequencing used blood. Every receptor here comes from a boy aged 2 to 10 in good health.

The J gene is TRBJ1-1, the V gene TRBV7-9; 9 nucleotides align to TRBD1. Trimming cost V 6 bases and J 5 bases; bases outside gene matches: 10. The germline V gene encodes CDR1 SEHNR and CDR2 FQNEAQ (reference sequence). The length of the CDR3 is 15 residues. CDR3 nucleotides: TGTGCCAGCAGTCATCCGGGACAGGGAGTTACTGAAGCTTTCTTT. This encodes CASSHPGQGVTEAFF.

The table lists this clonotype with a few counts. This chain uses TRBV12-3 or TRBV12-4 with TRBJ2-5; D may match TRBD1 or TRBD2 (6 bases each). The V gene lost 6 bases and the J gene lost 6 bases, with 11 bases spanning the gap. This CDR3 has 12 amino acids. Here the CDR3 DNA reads TGTGCCAGCAGGGGGGGCGGAAAGACCCAGTACTTC. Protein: CASRGGGKTQYF.

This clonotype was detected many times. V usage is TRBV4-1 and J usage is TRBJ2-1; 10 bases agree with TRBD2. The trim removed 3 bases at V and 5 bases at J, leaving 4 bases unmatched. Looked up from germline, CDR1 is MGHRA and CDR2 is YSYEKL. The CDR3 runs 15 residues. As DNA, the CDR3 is TGCGCCAGCAGCCATCTAGCGGGGGCCAACAATGAGCAGTTCTTC. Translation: CASSHLAGANNEQFF.

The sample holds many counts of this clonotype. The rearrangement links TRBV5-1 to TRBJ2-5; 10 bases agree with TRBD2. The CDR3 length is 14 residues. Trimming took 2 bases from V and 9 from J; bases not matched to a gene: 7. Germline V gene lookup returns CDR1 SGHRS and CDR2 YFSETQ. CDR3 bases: TGCGCCAGCAGCTTCGGACTAGCGGAGCCCCCCCAGTACTTC. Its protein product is CASSFGLAEPPQYF.

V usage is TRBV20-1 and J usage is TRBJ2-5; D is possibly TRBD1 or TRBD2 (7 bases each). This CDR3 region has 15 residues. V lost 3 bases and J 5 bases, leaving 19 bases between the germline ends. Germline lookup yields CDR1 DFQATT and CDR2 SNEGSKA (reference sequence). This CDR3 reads CSASGGQGGLETQYF. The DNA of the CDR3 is TGCAGTGCTAGCGGGGGGCAAGGGGGCTTGGAGACCCAGTACTTC.